Listed here is a single T cell receptor beta chain. Its antigen is unidentified. Time point of the sample: patch test 2, 6 weeks after DPC sensitization. The treatment denotes: therapeutic diphenylcyclopropenone sensitization with weekly scalp DPC. The drawing of blood occurred before each patch test was applied. This specimen comes from a study of human T cells and chemical hapten exposure. At the level of the study: Patients, mostly women, had alopecia areata, alopecia totalis or alopecia universalis.

A single record per CDR3 protein comes from TCRdb applying MiXCR to the RACE reads. The repertoire holds fewer than 95,000 distinct CDR3 sequences, with 11% as singletons. Findings of the study overall: It should be noted that donors had alopecia, so their immune response may differ from healthy people's.

Trimming took off 2 bases at V and 10 bases at J, with 20 bases between the two ends. Germline V gene sequence: CDR1 KGHDR, CDR2 SFDVKD. There are 16 residues in the CDR3. This material consisted of whole blood, taken in connection with sensitization to the hapten diphenylcyclopropenone (DPC). J is TRBJ2-1 and V is TRBV24-1; unclear D gene. The clonotype originates from a man aged 35 to 55 with alopecia areata. Some clones in this sample may be carry-over from other donors' samples. The CDR3 sequence: CATSDSRVAIRAEQFF. The CDR3 DNA is TGTGCCACCAGTGATTCCCGGGTAGCTATCAGAGCGGAGCAGTTCTTC.